This T cell receptor beta chain was recorded in a study of T cells after yellow fever vaccination. Generation of TCR cDNA used 5'RACE template switching (which added a universal primer site and UMIs). TCRdb reprocessed the 5' RACE reads via MiXCR and lists one record per CDR3 protein. This sample has about 400,000 distinct CDR3 sequences, with approximately 5.7% found just once. This CDR3 contains 13 residues. V gave up 2 bases and J gave up 4 bases, with 8 bases separating them. Germline V CDR1 and CDR2: DFQATT, SNEGSKA (reference sequence). This clonotype was observed many times. The rearrangement uses TRBV20-1 and TRBJ1-4; no reliable D call. This sequence originates from a man under 40 who received the YFV17D yellow fever vaccine. Specimen: PBMCs, collected 5 days after the yellow fever booster vaccination. CDR3 residues: CSARTGFNEKLFF. CDR3 coding DNA: TGCAGTGCTAGAACGGGATTTAATGAAAAACTGTTTTTT.